The rows below give T cell receptor beta chains drawn from one sample of a study of spatial heterogeneity in lung cancer. TCRdb fed the 5' RACE reads into MiXCR, producing one record per CDR3 protein. The sample has 70,000 to 90,000 distinct CDR3 sequences; about an eighth are singletons. The sequencing used PBMCs, collected at surgery. These receptors were taken from a male donor with early-stage non-small cell lung cancer. Each CDR3 is given without its conserved first and last residue.

>TRBJ2-3|TRBV15
ATSRRLENTDTQY
>TRBJ2-1|TRBV4-3
ASSQDRGTGHSYEQF
>TRBJ1-2|TRBV7-2
ASSFGSHLGGYT
>TRBJ2-7|TRBV20-1
SARDPETVYEQY
>TRBJ1-2|TRBV12-3/TRBV12-4
ASSGGQGYYGYT
>TRBJ1-1|TRBV7-9
ASSSPVWVRNTEAF
>TRBJ2-1|TRBV29-1
SVDRGNLNEQF
>TRBJ1-4|TRBV5-1
ASRRATNEKLF
>TRBJ1-5|TRBV24-1
ATSGPGNQPQH
>TRBJ1-2|TRBV7-9
ASSAGPIYGYT
>TRBJ2-2|TRBV15
ATSRDLVQVDTGELF